Many counts were recorded for the clone carrying this T cell receptor beta chain. These data belong to a study of human T cells and chemical hapten exposure. Study background: Doses of diphenylcyclopropenone went to the patients' scalps weekly throughout the roughly 24-week study. Per-sample TCR yields varied mainly from small pooled library volume differences.

TCRdb passed the RACE reads through MiXCR, listing each CDR3 protein once. The repertoire holds over 80,000 distinct CDR3 sequences, with about 11% as singletons. The time point was: patch test 3, about 24 weeks after DPC sensitization. Treatment here: therapeutic diphenylcyclopropenone sensitization with weekly scalp DPC. Participating donors were patients with alopecia, aged 18 to 70 years, considered appropriate candidates for DPC. Someone pulled total RNA out of unfractionated whole blood. In germline, CDR1 is SEHNR, CDR2 FQNEAQ (reference sequence). V was clipped by 6 bases and J by 4 bases; unmatched bases: 9. CDR3 size: 16 residues.

The chain is built from TRBV7-9 and TRBJ1-4, with 9 bases lining up with TRBD1. The sequences come from whole blood, collected in connection with sensitization to the hapten diphenylcyclopropenone (DPC). This sequence was found in a woman aged 25-40 years with alopecia areata. Some clones in this sample may be carry-over from other donors' samples. CDR3 sequence reads: CASRPTGGLSNEKLFF. CDR3 DNA: TGTGCCAGCAGACCGACAGGGGGATTGAGTAATGAAAAACTGTTTTTT.